One sample yielded the 20 T cell receptor beta chains listed below, sequenced in a study of CD8 T cells in Susac syndrome. After extraction with the RNeasy kit, about 0.45 to 1 ug of the RNA was reverse transcribed using random hexamers. TCRdb passed the immunoSEQ multiplex PCR reads through MiXCR, listing each CDR3 protein once. The table has about 75,000 distinct CDR3 sequences, approximately 93% seen once. Sequencing used CD8+ T cells from PBMCs. The receptor set was obtained from a human donor with Susac syndrome.

This chain connects TRBV28 to TRBJ2-7; 7 bases are a match to TRBD2. V lost 1 base to trimming and J lost 7 bases; unmatched junction nucleotides: 10. CDR3 size: 15 residues. Germline loops: CDR1 MDHEN, CDR2 SYDVKM. The CDR3 coding sequence is TGTGCCAGCAGTTTATTGTCAGAGGGAGCGGGGGAGCAGTACTTC. This sequence encodes CASSLLSEGAGEQYF. Full variable domain (remainder filled in from reference TRBV28 and TRBJ2-7): DVKVTQSSRYLVKRTGEKVFLECVQDMDHENMFWYRQDPGLGLRLIYFSYDVKMKEKGDIPEGYSVSREKKERFSLILESASTNQTSMYLCASSLLSEGAGEQYFGPGTRLTVT.

The chain is built from TRBV11-2 and TRBJ2-1; D unresolved. Germline assignment: CDR1 SGHAT and CDR2 FQNNGV. The CDR3 sequence is 12 residues long. The ends were cut back, 3 bases at V and 7 bases at J, with 7 bases in the middle. CDR3 residues: CASSFAPNEQFF. The DNA for the CDR3 is TGTGCCAGCAGCTTCGCTCCGAATGAGCAGTTCTTC.

V usage is TRBV10-3 and J usage is TRBJ2-7; D gene unclear. CDR3 length: 12 residues. The V end was cut by 2 bases, the J end by 4 bases, with 6 bases between. CDR1 and CDR2 (germline): ENHRY, SYGVKD. The CDR3 loop reads CAISETAYEQYF. The CDR3 bases are TGTGCCATCAGTGAGACAGCTTACGAGCAGTACTTC.

The chain has TRBV29-1 and TRBJ2-5; possibly TRBD1 for D (6 bases). The length of the CDR3 is 12 residues. From germline, CDR1 is SQVTM and CDR2 ANQGSEA. The germline V and J ends were trimmed by 5 bases and 5 bases, with 12 bases remaining between them. The CDR3 DNA sequence: TGCAGCGTTTACAGGGCAGTGGAGACCCAGTACTTC. As protein: CSVYRAVETQYF.

This chain uses TRBV7-2 with TRBJ2-5; perhaps TRBD2 as D (6 bases). Germline CDR1 is SGHTA and CDR2 is FQGNSA. The CDR3 length is 15 residues. V gave up 5 bases and J gave up 3 bases, with 16 bases separating them. CDR3: CASSLLTSREETQYF. The CDR3 nucleotides read TGTGCCAGCAGCCTCCTAACTAGCAGAGAAGAGACCCAGTACTTC.

J is TRBJ2-3 and V is TRBV5-6; 13 bases match TRBD2. V lost 4 bases and J lost 4; bases outside the gene matches: 15. CDR3 length equals 19 residues. Germline loops: CDR1 SGHDT, CDR2 YYEEEE. The CDR3 protein is CASSPGLAGARSESDTQYF. In DNA, the CDR3 is TGTGCCAGCAGCCCTGGACTAGCGGGGGCCCGAAGTGAGTCAGATACGCAGTATTTT.

V usage is TRBV7-2 and J usage is TRBJ2-5; perhaps TRBD2 as D (7 bases). The CDR3 runs 15 residues. In germline, CDR1 is SGHTA, CDR2 FQGNSA. The V gene lost 0 bases and the J gene lost 5 bases, with 13 bases spanning the gap. The CDR3 sequence is CASSLAGGGGETQYF. Written as DNA, the CDR3 is TGTGCCAGCAGCTTAGCAGGGGGGGGAGGGGAGACCCAGTACTTC.

This chain uses TRBV3-1 with TRBJ2-7, with 8 bases identical to TRBD2. The junction had 5 bases not matched to a gene; V was cut back by 4 bases and J by 3 bases. The length of the CDR3 is 14 residues. Per germline, CDR1 LGHDT and CDR2 YNNKEL (reference sequence). The CDR3 sequence is CASSPSAGGYEQYF. The DNA of the CDR3 is TGTGCCAGCAGCCCCTCGGCGGGGGGCTACGAGCAGTACTTC.

V is TRBV6-2 or TRBV6-3 and J is TRBJ2-7, with a tentative D call TRBD1 (6 bases). With 2 bases removed from V and 0 bases from J, the gap between germline ends came to 26 bases. The CDR3 is 20 amino acids. Germline lookup yields CDR1 MNHEY and CDR2 SVGEGT. The CDR3 is CASSYPARNRDKASSYEQYF. The CDR3 region has the DNA TGTGCCAGCAGTTACCCTGCCCGGAACCGGGACAAGGCGAGCTCCTACGAGCAGTACTTC.

The rearrangement links TRBV19 to TRBJ1-2, with D possibly being TRBD1 (6 bases). The V gene's germline CDR1 is LNHDA and CDR2 SQIVND (reference sequence). The length of the CDR3 is 15 residues. V lost 8 bases and J 1 base, leaving 17 bases between the germline ends. DNA for the CDR3: TGTGCCAGTCGGGACACTCCCGGGGGTAACTATGGCTACACCTTC. Translated: CASRDTPGGNYGYTF.

The chain couples TRBV25-1 to TRBJ2-7; D is perhaps TRBD2 (5 bases). This CDR3 contains 15 residues. The V gene lost 6 bases and the J gene lost 3 bases, with 18 bases spanning the gap. Germline assignment: CDR1 MGHDK and CDR2 SYGVNS. The CDR3 region has the DNA TGTGCCAGCAGCACAAAACCCGGGGAAGTCTACGAGCAGTACTTC. As protein: CASSTKPGEVYEQYF.

V gene TRBV3-1 combines with J gene TRBJ2-5; TRBD1 matches 8 bases. The germline V gene encodes CDR1 LGHDT and CDR2 YNNKEL (reference sequence). The CDR3 length is 14 residues. Trimming removed 0 bases from V and 3 bases from J; junction bases left unmatched: 0. CDR3 sequence (DNA): TGTGCCAGCAGCCAAGAGGACAGGGAAGAGACCCAGTACTTC. Its protein is CASSQEDREETQYF.

The J gene is TRBJ2-7, the V gene TRBV6-2 or TRBV6-3, with 7 bases lining up with TRBD2. V lost 0 bases to trimming and J lost 2 bases; unmatched junction nucleotides: 4. Germline-derived CDR1 and CDR2 are MNHEY and SVGEGT. CDR3 length: 15 amino acids. The CDR3 coding sequence is TGTGCCAGCAGTTACTCGAGAGGGAGGGCCTACGAGCAGTACTTC. Translated, it gives CASSYSRGRAYEQYF.

The rearrangement uses TRBV5-1 and TRBJ2-5; TRBD1 is a possible D gene (6 bases). CDR1 SGHRS and CDR2 YFSETQ come from the germline V gene. The CDR3 loop spans 14 amino acids. Trimming took 2 bases from V and 5 from J, leaving 13 bases between them. CDR3 sequence reads: CASSLTTGLETQYF. As DNA, the CDR3 is TGCGCCAGCAGCTTAACAACAGGGCTGGAGACCCAGTACTTC.

The V and J genes are TRBV6-1 and TRBJ1-2; the D is unclear. The CDR3 consists of 18 residues. The germline gives CDR1 MNHNS, CDR2 SASEGT. V was cut by 10 bases and J by 4 bases, with 31 bases left in between. The CDR3 bases are TGTGCCACCATCTGGGTCAAACACGGCCCTTCAATCGGCTATGGCTACACCTTC. This sequence encodes CATIWVKHGPSIGYGYTF.

The J gene is TRBJ2-7, the V gene TRBV3-1; 8 bases line up with TRBD1. Per germline, CDR1 LGHDT and CDR2 YNNKEL (reference sequence). The ends lost 4 bases at V and 0 bases at J; junction bases unmatched: 5. The CDR3 runs to 15 residues. The CDR3 is CASSRQGISSYEQYF. The CDR3 bases are TGTGCCAGCAGCCGACAGGGGATTAGCTCCTACGAGCAGTACTTC.

About this clonotype: A junction end diverges from the germline sequence, so it may reflect a read error. This sequence joins TRBV6-5 and TRBJ1-1, with D unresolved. Germline CDR1 reads MNHEY; CDR2 reads SVGAGI. CDR3 length: 13 amino acids. DNA for the CDR3: TGTGCCAGCAGTTACTCAGTGAACGCTGAAGCTTTCTTT. Its translation: CASSYSVNAEAFF.

The CDR3 protein is CASSPGLASEQFF. In DNA, the CDR3 is TGCGCCAGCAGCCCAGGACTAGCCAGTGAGCAGTTCTTC. The chain combines TRBV4-1 with TRBJ2-1; 8 bases agree with TRBD2. V was pared by 4 bases and J by 9 bases, with 5 bases of the junction left unmatched. The CDR3 totals 13 residues. Germline V CDR1 and CDR2: MGHRA, YSYEKL.

The chain has TRBV6-5 and TRBJ2-1; 8 nucleotides line up with TRBD1. This CDR3 contains 15 residues. J gave up 2 bases and V 5 bases, and 5 bases lay outside the gene matches. Germline V gene data show CDR1 as MNHEY and CDR2 as SVGAGI. The CDR3 sequence: CASSTTGGTYNEQFF. The CDR3, as DNA: TGTGCCAGCAGTACCACAGGGGGGACCTACAATGAGCAGTTCTTC.

The rearrangement joins TRBV20-1 to TRBJ2-1; TRBD2 is a possible D gene (5 bases). The germline V and J ends were trimmed by 0 bases and 8 bases, with 17 bases remaining between them. The germline CDR1 and CDR2 sequences are DFQATT and SNEGSKA (reference sequence). The CDR3 runs to 15 residues. The CDR3 protein is CSARDPLISVYEQFF. The CDR3 bases are TGCAGTGCTAGAGATCCCCTCATTAGCGTCTATGAGCAGTTCTTC.